One and the same sample provided the 24 T cell receptor beta chains below, sequenced in a study of blood T cell repertoires in COVID-19. Clones were read by immunoSEQ multiplex PCR, and TCRdb kept only the in-frame ones, dropping some. This repertoire shows 95,000 to 150,000 clones, roughly 80% found once; its top ten account for around 25%. Sample: peripheral blood. Source of these receptors: a human donor in a cohort sampled during active COVID-19.

The chain joins TRBV20-1 to TRBJ2-4; no reliable D call. The germline CDR1 and CDR2 sequences are DFQATT and SNEGSKA (reference sequence). V shed 3 bases and J shed 0 bases, with 9 bases lying between them. CDR3 size: 14 residues. The CDR3 coding sequence is TGCAGTGCTAGTAAACAGCTAGCCAAAAACATTCAGTACTTC. Its protein is CSASKQLAKNIQYF.

The rearrangement links TRBV9 to TRBJ2-3; 7 bases are shared with TRBD2. V shed 4 bases and J 1 base; nucleotides not matched to a gene: 12. Germline V CDR1 and CDR2: SGDLS, YYNGEE. The CDR3 has 17 amino acids. The CDR3 nucleotides read TGTGCCAGCAGCCTCTTGGGGGGGAGCGGGGGCACAGATACGCAGTATTTT. Its protein product is CASSLLGGSGGTDTQYF. Full variable domain (remainder filled in from reference TRBV9 and TRBJ2-3): DSGVTQTPKHLITATGQRVTLRCSPRSGDLSVYWYQQSLDQGLQFLIQYYNGEERAKGNILERFSAQQFPDLHSELNLSSLELGDSALYFCASSLLGGSGGTDTQYFGPGTRLTVL.

The rearrangement links TRBV6-2 or TRBV6-3 to TRBJ1-5; D is uncertain. This CDR3 has 16 amino acids. CDR1 and CDR2 from the germline V gene are MNHEY and SVGEGT. V was shortened by 3 bases and J by 2 bases, with 14 bases between the two germline ends. CDR3 loop: CASSYSSGVGNQPQHF. CDR3 DNA sequence: TGTGCCAGCAGTTATTCGAGCGGGGTCGGCAATCAGCCCCAGCATTTT.

The chain recombines TRBV18 with TRBJ2-5, with a weak D call TRBD2 (6 bases). There are 15 residues in the CDR3. The germline gives CDR1 KGHSH, CDR2 LQKENI. Deletions cut 2 bases from V and 4 bases from J, with 14 bases between. As DNA, the CDR3 is TGTGCCAGCTCACCAAGGAGGGCCGCCGGAGAGACCCAGTACTTC. It yields the protein CASSPRRAAGETQYF.

The rearrangement joins TRBV2 to TRBJ2-2; 7 bases agree with TRBD2. Germline values: CDR1 SNHLY, CDR2 FYNNEI. The CDR3 covers 15 residues. The junction had 6 bases not matched to a gene; V was cut back by 4 bases and J by 4 bases. CDR3 sequence (DNA): TGTGCCAGCAGTGGGGAGGGGCGGGGCACCGGGGAGCTGTTTTTT. It specifies CASSGEGRGTGELFF.

The chain combines TRBV10-3 with TRBJ2-2; possibly TRBD2 for D (6 bases). This CDR3 is 16 amino acids long. Per germline, CDR1 ENHRY and CDR2 SYGVKD. V was shortened by 7 bases and J by 7 bases, with 22 bases between the two germline ends. CDR3 DNA: TGTGCCATCAACAAGCTTAGCGGAAAAGGAGGCGGGGAGCTGTTTTTT. Translated: CAINKLSGKGGGELFF.

The chain links TRBV10-3 to TRBJ2-3; tentative D call: TRBD2 (6 bases). The germline V gene has CDR1 ENHRY and CDR2 SYGVKD. V was shortened by 3 bases and J by 2 bases, with 12 bases between the two germline ends. CDR3 length equals 15 residues. The DNA for the CDR3 is TGTGCCATCAGTGATCAAGGGAGGATCACAGATACGCAGTATTTT. Translating gives CAISDQGRITDTQYF.

This clone was seen once. The chain joins TRBV28 to TRBJ1-3; 8 bases are shared with TRBD1. J was trimmed by 0 bases and V by 5 bases; bases with no gene match: 9. The CDR3 has 17 residues. The germline V gene encodes CDR1 MDHEN and CDR2 SYDVKM. The CDR3 loop is CASSTPTGAFSGNTIYF. The CDR3 DNA is TGTGCCAGCAGTACGCCGACAGGGGCCTTCTCTGGAAACACCATATATTTT. Full variable domain (outside the CDR3, taken from reference TRBV28 and TRBJ1-3): DVKVTQSSRYLVKRTGEKVFLECVQDMDHENMFWYRQDPGLGLRLIYFSYDVKMKEKGDIPEGYSVSREKKERFSLILESASTNQTSMYLCASSTPTGAFSGNTIYFGEGSWLTVV.

The chain links TRBV30 to TRBJ1-2; D is unresolved. The CDR3 is 17 amino acids. V dropped 0 bases and J dropped 0 bases, with 17 bases sitting between them. Germline CDR1 reads GTSNPN; CDR2 reads SVGIG (reference sequence). This chain's CDR3 is CAWSVSFGSPANYGYTF. CDR3 DNA sequence: TGTGCCTGGAGTGTATCGTTCGGGAGCCCAGCTAACTATGGCTACACCTTC. Supplemented by reference TRBV30 and TRBJ1-2, the full variable domain reads SQTIHQWPATLVQPVGSPLSLECTVEGTSNPNLYWYRQAAGRGLQLLFYSVGIGQISSEVPQNLSASRPQDRQFILSSKKLLLSDSGFYLCAWSVSFGSPANYGYTFGSGTRLTVV.

The rearrangement joins TRBV9 to TRBJ2-1; possible D gene TRBD2, 7 bases. There are 16 residues in the CDR3. Germline V gene data show CDR1 as SGDLS and CDR2 as YYNGEE. The V end was cut by 0 bases, the J end by 7 bases, with 17 bases between. As DNA, the CDR3 is TGTGCCAGCAGCGTAGGTGGTCGGGGGGCGAGGAATGAGCAGTTCTTC. Translated: CASSVGGRGARNEQFF.

This rearrangement joins TRBV6-2 or TRBV6-3 to TRBJ2-5; 7 bases match TRBD2. There are 13 residues in the CDR3. V dropped 6 bases and J dropped 5; count of bases not matched to a gene: 6. Looked up from germline, CDR1 is MNHEY and CDR2 is SVGEGT. The CDR3 sequence is CASSAGVMETQYF. DNA for the CDR3: TGTGCCAGCAGCGCGGGGGTTATGGAGACCCAGTACTTC.

V usage is TRBV3-1 (or the pseudogene TRBV3-2) and J usage is TRBJ2-3; D is ambiguous. Germline CDR1 is LGHDT and CDR2 is YNNKEL (reference sequence). The ends were cut back, 4 bases at V and 5 bases at J, with 13 bases in the middle. The CDR3 contains 14 residues. The CDR3 is CASSLLLSRDTQYF. The CDR3 DNA reads as TGTGCCAGCAGCCTACTCCTCTCGAGAGATACGCAGTATTTT.

The chain recombines TRBV4-3 with TRBJ2-3, with D unresolved. Trimming took 0 bases from V and 5 from J, leaving 9 bases between them. Germline-derived CDR1 and CDR2 are LGHNA and YSLEER. This CDR3 spans 14 amino acids. The CDR3 loop reads CASSQEASGDTQYF. The DNA for the CDR3 is TGCGCCAGCAGCCAAGAAGCCTCGGGAGATACGCAGTATTTT.

This clone was counted between two and nine times. The sample holds other DNA sequences that translate to the same CDR3. The V and J genes are TRBV28 and TRBJ2-5, with unresolved D. Germline CDR1 reads MDHEN; CDR2 reads SYDVKM. The CDR3 length is 11 residues. V was pared by 4 bases and J by 5 bases, with 5 bases between. The DNA for the CDR3 is TGTGCCAGCAGTTCCAGGGAGACCCAGTACTTC. This gives the protein CASSSRETQYF.

V is TRBV7-9 and J is TRBJ2-2; TRBD1 aligns across 8 bases. Unmatched junction bases numbered 12, after V lost 5 bases and J lost 7 bases. Germline V gene sequence: CDR1 SEHNR, CDR2 FQNEAQ (reference sequence). The CDR3 is made up of 16 amino acids. The CDR3 nucleotides are TGTGCCAGCAGCGCCGACAGGGGAAGTGGCATCGGGGAGCTGTTTTTT. This codes for CASSADRGSGIGELFF.

V gene TRBV6-2 or TRBV6-3 combines with J gene TRBJ2-3, with TRBD1 identical over 9 bases. Germline CDR1 and CDR2: MNHEY and SVGEGT. This CDR3 has 15 residues. The J segment lost 4 bases and the V segment lost 4 bases, leaving 6 bases of the junction unmatched. CDR3 nucleotide sequence: TGTGCCAGCAGTTCTCCGGGACAGGGCGCAGATACGCAGTATTTT. Protein sequence: CASSSPGQGADTQYF.

The chain combines TRBV7-2 with TRBJ1-3; perhaps TRBD1 as D (5 bases). The V and J ends lost 5 bases and 6 bases respectively, with 17 bases between them. The CDR3 consists of 15 residues. Germline CDR1 reads SGHTA; CDR2 reads FQGNSA. As DNA, the CDR3 is TGTGCCAGCAGCATAGACCAGGGAAGTTCAAACACCATATATTTT. This gives the protein CASSIDQGSSNTIYF.

V gene TRBV28 combines with J gene TRBJ2-5; a possible D gene is TRBD1 (5 bases). The CDR3 has 13 residues. Between the trimmed V and J ends, which lost 11 bases and 1 base, there was a span of 14 bases. Germline CDR1 reads MDHEN; CDR2 reads SYDVKM. Here the CDR3 reads CAAAQGLQETQYF. The CDR3 bases are TGTGCCGCGGCGCAGGGTCTCCAAGAGACCCAGTACTTC.

Here the CDR3 DNA reads TGTGCCAGCAGCGGACAGGGGGCGGGGATGAACACTGAAGCTTTCTTT. This translates into CASSGQGAGMNTEAFF. The chain has TRBV6-2 or TRBV6-3 and TRBJ1-1; TRBD1 matches 11 bases. V shed 6 bases, J shed 0 bases, and the junction held 6 bases outside the gene matches. In germline, CDR1 is MNHEY, CDR2 SVGEGT. The CDR3 sequence is 16 residues long.

This chain links TRBV7-2 with TRBJ2-7, with D hard to call. The V gene's germline CDR1 is SGHTA and CDR2 FQGNSA. This CDR3 comprises 13 residues. V was trimmed by 4 bases and J by 7 bases, leaving 14 bases between them. The CDR3 is CASSSRPPREQYF. The CDR3 DNA is TGTGCCAGCAGCTCCCGTCCTCCTAGGGAGCAGTACTTC.

Here the CDR3 reads CASSPLRGMNTEAFF. CDR3 nucleotides: TGTGCCAGCAGCCCCTTACGGGGGATGAACACTGAAGCTTTCTTT. The chain is built from TRBV6-2 or TRBV6-3 and TRBJ1-1, with D tentatively TRBD1 (5 bases). The CDR3 contains 15 residues. The V end was cut by 6 bases, the J end by 0 bases, with 14 bases between. Germline CDR1 MNHEY, CDR2 SVGEGT.

This clone showed up just once. This chain uses TRBV29-1 with TRBJ2-1, with 10 bases fitting TRBD1. V was clipped by 6 bases and J by 0 bases; unmatched bases: 8. The germline V gene encodes CDR1 SQVTM and CDR2 ANQGSEA. CDR3 length equals 16 residues. In DNA, the CDR3 is TGCAGCGTCGCCGGGACAGGGGCAAGCTCCTACAATGAGCAGTTCTTC. Its translation is CSVAGTGASSYNEQFF.

V usage is TRBV28 and J usage is TRBJ2-5; D unresolved. Germline V lookup: CDR1 MDHEN, CDR2 SYDVKM. The CDR3 totals 16 residues. V lost 10 bases to trimming and J lost 1 base, with 22 bases between them. The CDR3 nucleotides read TGTGCCACCGTGGGCCTCGCTTCGGCCATCCAAGAGACCCAGTACTTC. Its translation is CATVGLASAIQETQYF.

The DNA of the CDR3 is TGCGCCAGCAGCCAAGATAGGGGAGGAAGTGGCCATGAGCAGTTCTTC. It specifies CASSQDRGGSGHEQFF. The chain links TRBV4-1 to TRBJ2-1, with D perhaps TRBD2 (6 bases). Per the germline V gene, CDR1 is MGHRA and CDR2 is YSYEKL. CDR3 length: 16 residues. Deletions cut 0 bases from V and 8 bases from J, with 17 bases between.